The rows below give T cell receptor beta chains drawn from one sample of a study of blood T cell repertoires in COVID-19. Generated by immunoSEQ multiplex PCR, the TCRdb table keeps only in-frame clones and is missing some. Here the sample spans 200,000 to 250,000 clones, about 89% being singletons. The sequencing input was peripheral blood. These receptors originate from a middle-aged woman with acute or convalescent COVID-19. Both conserved end residues are part of each CDR3.

v_gene: TRBV9; CDR3aa: CASSVANPGQRYNEQFF
v_gene: TRBV3-1/TRBV3-2; CDR3aa: CASSPRSLGGLTEAFF
v_gene: TRBV27; CDR3aa: CASSPAGQTTEAFF
v_gene: TRBV20-1; CDR3aa: CSASKGLAGSTDTQYF
v_gene: TRBV25-1; CDR3aa: CASSERHLTTGELFF
v_gene: TRBV7-6; CDR3aa: CASSLGSFNQPQHF
v_gene: TRBV10-3; CDR3aa: CAIRLTGVDTEAFF
v_gene: TRBV5-8; CDR3aa: CASSLMGADYGYTF
v_gene: TRBV4-1; CDR3aa: CASSQADRVGTEAFF
v_gene: TRBV6-6; CDR3aa: CASSFRRTEAFF
v_gene: TRBV5-4; CDR3aa: CASSLAPGTGNTEAFF
v_gene: TRBV5-1; CDR3aa: CASSSGQGPVRTEAFF
v_gene: TRBV10-3; CDR3aa: CAISDGTGNTDTQYF
v_gene: TRBV5-1; CDR3aa: CASSPGHAEKLFF
v_gene: TRBV3-1/TRBV3-2; CDR3aa: CASSQPQRGGWTDTQYF
v_gene: TRBV30; CDR3aa: CAWSLYGTVGNTIYF
v_gene: TRBV19; CDR3aa: CASSWGGNTEAFF
v_gene: TRBV4-1; CDR3aa: CASSRTLSSGNTIYF
v_gene: TRBV6-5; CDR3aa: CASSTGNGNTIYF
v_gene: TRBV5-1; CDR3aa: CASSLAGGGLYNEQFF
v_gene: TRBV9; CDR3aa: CASSEPGQENTGELFF
v_gene: TRBV2; CDR3aa: CANHGPSGGSSYNEQFF
v_gene: TRBV2; CDR3aa: CAIQPGQGGSPLHF
v_gene: TRBV5-5; CDR3aa: CASSFVGGSYNEQFF
v_gene: TRBV27; CDR3aa: CASRIGGSNQPQHF
v_gene: TRBV2; CDR3aa: CASGQGSNTIYF
v_gene: TRBV5-8; CDR3aa: CASSLFQGPRSNEKLFF
v_gene: TRBV6-5; CDR3aa: CASRRQGADTQYF
v_gene: TRBV9; CDR3aa: CASSAGAGVFYGYTF
v_gene: TRBV27; CDR3aa: CASSLAAGGELEQFF
v_gene: TRBV6-5; CDR3aa: CASSYSTSSYNEQFF
v_gene: TRBV5-8; CDR3aa: CASSFLSYNEQFF
v_gene: TRBV19; CDR3aa: CASSKRTGMETNGYTF
v_gene: TRBV9; CDR3aa: CASSVTSGAYQETQYF
v_gene: TRBV6-6; CDR3aa: CASRLAGGTDTQYF
v_gene: TRBV2; CDR3aa: CASQRGQEEAFF
v_gene: TRBV6-1; CDR3aa: CASSGRRQGRDQPQHF
v_gene: TRBV27; CDR3aa: CASSFEGPVALHF
v_gene: TRBV18; CDR3aa: CASSPGGASDTGELFF
v_gene: TRBV18; CDR3aa: CASSQRDRSETQYF
v_gene: TRBV7-6; CDR3aa: CASSFQGNQPQHF
v_gene: TRBV6-1; CDR3aa: CASSVPSRRPTDTQYF
v_gene: TRBV29-1; CDR3aa: CSVTSGENEQFF
v_gene: TRBV2; CDR3aa: CASREQAYSGNTIYF
v_gene: TRBV3-1/TRBV3-2; CDR3aa: CASSQDRVSGNTIYF
v_gene: TRBV6-5; CDR3aa: CASSYTGELIHEQFF
v_gene: TRBV11-2; CDR3aa: CASSFSGADTEAFF
v_gene: TRBV7-3; CDR3aa: CASSSPSGLRSGEQFF